This entry lists 31 T cell receptor beta chains sequenced from one sample in a study of blood T cells in healthy people across ages. Sample-barcoded 5' priming and a J-beta primer mix drove a second PCR of about 6 to 12 cycles. TCRdb called the 5' RACE reads again in MiXCR, with one record for every CDR3 protein. The table records about 570,000 distinct CDR3 sequences, roughly 29% of them present only once. Sequenced sample: blood. All receptors derive from a woman in her sixties or seventies in good health.

Notes on this clonotype: Compared with germline, one end of the junction differs, possibly owing to a read error. CDR3 nucleotides: TGCAACGTTGAAAGCGAGGGGACCTACGTGCAGTACTTC. Its protein is CNVESEGTYVQYF. V is TRBV29-1 and J is TRBJ2-5, with D perhaps given as TRBD1 or TRBD2 (5 bases each). Per germline, CDR1 SQVTM and CDR2 ANQGSEA. This CDR3 comprises 13 residues.

A few counts support this clonotype. The rearrangement joins TRBV7-9 to TRBJ2-5; D is possibly TRBD1 or TRBD2 (5 bases each). Trimming stripped 6 bases from V and 4 bases from J, with 15 bases between. This CDR3 spans 14 amino acids. Germline V gene lookup returns CDR1 SEHNR and CDR2 FQNEAQ (reference sequence). The CDR3: CASSPGQRGETQYF. CDR3 nucleotide sequence: TGTGCCAGCAGTCCGGGGCAGAGAGGAGAGACCCAGTACTTC.

This sequence joins TRBV5-1 and TRBJ2-5; 11 nucleotides line up with TRBD2. Gene TRBJ2-1 matches the end of the DNA better, so the J call may be wrong. Germline values: CDR1 SGHRS, CDR2 YFSETQ. The CDR3 has 15 amino acids. CDR3 protein: CASSLVASGGHEQFF. The CDR3 nucleotides are TGCGCCAGCAGCTTGGTGGCTAGCGGGGGGCATGAGCAGTTCTTC.

J is TRBJ2-7 and V is TRBV6-6; 8 bases map to TRBD1. Germline V lookup: CDR1 MNHNY, CDR2 SVGAGI (reference sequence). Germline trimming cut 2 bases from V and 1 base from J; bases unmatched to any gene: 4. The CDR3 runs to 15 residues. The CDR3 here is CASSYETGASYEQYF. CDR3 bases: TGTGCCAGCAGTTACGAGACAGGGGCTTCCTACGAGCAGTACTTC.

The rearrangement joins TRBV4-2 to TRBJ1-2; maybe TRBD1 (6 bases). This CDR3 is 13 amino acids long. V gave up 4 bases and J gave up 8 bases, with 14 bases separating them. The germline V gene encodes CDR1 LGHNA and CDR2 YNFKEQ. This CDR3 is CASSPRGTNGYTF. CDR3 nucleotides: TGTGCCAGCAGCCCCCGGGGGACAAACGGCTACACCTTC.

This clonotype was counted between two and nine times. The rearrangement links TRBV29-1 to TRBJ2-2; D not certain. The CDR3 extends over 12 amino acids. V dropped 1 base and J dropped 6 bases, with 6 bases sitting between them. In germline, CDR1 is SQVTM, CDR2 ANQGSEA. The DNA of the CDR3 is TGCAGCGTTGAAGGTGGGGCCGGGGAGCTGTTTTTT. Translation: CSVEGGAGELFF.

There are a few counts of this clonotype. The chain recombines TRBV6-2 or TRBV6-3 with TRBJ1-2; D unresolved. The CDR3 covers 15 residues. The V end was cut by 1 base, the J end by 8 bases, with 17 bases between. Germline V gives CDR1 MNHEY, CDR2 SVGEGT. The CDR3 coding sequence is TGTGCCAGCAGTTACTTCTCCGGAGGGTCCCGGGGCTACACCTTC. This sequence encodes CASSYFSGGSRGYTF.

The chain employs TRBV6-6 and TRBJ2-4; 7 bases match TRBD2. There are 15 residues in the CDR3. V shed 1 base and J 0 bases; nucleotides not matched to a gene: 0. Germline lookup yields CDR1 MNHNY and CDR2 SVGAGI (reference sequence). The CDR3 DNA reads TGTGCCAGCAGTTACTTAGCGGGAGCCAAAAACATTCAGTACTTC. Translating it yields CASSYLAGAKNIQYF.

Turning to this clonotype: The junction and the germline gene differ at one end; a read error may be behind it. The CDR3 coding sequence is TGTGCCAGCAGTGAAGGGCTAGCCCGCGAGCAGCACTTC. Translation: CASSEGLAREQHF. V and J are TRBV6-1 and TRBJ2-7; D possibly corresponds to TRBD2 (5 bases). This CDR3 has 13 amino acids. CDR1 and CDR2 from the germline V gene are MNHNS and SASEGT.

This clonotype showed up just a few times. The chain couples TRBV6-5 to TRBJ1-2; 7 bases are shared with TRBD1. Unmatched junction bases numbered 12, after V lost 2 bases and J lost 6 bases. The CDR3 is 16 residues long. Germline V lookup: CDR1 MNHEY, CDR2 SVGAGI. CDR3 coding DNA: TGTGCCAGCAGTTACAGGCCTAGTGTCAGGGGGGATGGCTACACCTTC. Amino acid sequence: CASSYRPSVRGDGYTF.

As to this clonotype: A much larger clonotype is one base distant, so this may be a read error. V gene TRBV20-1 combines with J gene TRBJ2-5; no clear D. The CDR3 has 11 residues. Germline-derived CDR1 and CDR2 are DFQATT and SNEGSKA (reference sequence). V lost 5 bases, J lost 2 bases, and 6 bases lay in between. The CDR3 nucleotides read TGCAGTGCTTGCAGTCAAGAGACCCAGTACTTC. Protein product: CSACSQETQYF.

The V and J genes are TRBV7-2 and TRBJ1-6; no clear D. The CDR3 loop spans 15 amino acids. Germline V gene data show CDR1 as SGHTA and CDR2 as FQGNSA. Trimming stripped 5 bases from V and 6 bases from J, with 14 bases between. The CDR3 spells CASSPVQSLNSPLHF. For the CDR3, the DNA is TGTGCCAGCAGCCCCGTACAGAGCCTTAATTCACCCCTCCACTTT.

The chain carries TRBV28 and TRBJ2-3, with D unresolved. Trimming pared 5 bases from V and 1 base from J, leaving 10 bases between. CDR3 length: 14 amino acids. Germline CDR1 reads MDHEN; CDR2 reads SYDVKM. The CDR3 nucleotides are TGTGCCAGCAGTCACCAGAGAGGCACAGATACGCAGTATTTT. This codes for CASSHQRGTDTQYF.

The chain combines TRBV7-2 with TRBJ1-3; D gene uncertain. With 0 bases removed from V and 2 bases from J, the gap between germline ends came to 14 bases. The CDR3 is made up of 17 amino acids. Germline CDR1 is SGHTA and CDR2 is FQGNSA. DNA for the CDR3: TGTGCCAGCAGCTTAGCGGGCGGCCCTGAGGCTGGAAACACCATATATTTT. Translation: CASSLAGGPEAGNTIYF.

The chain has TRBV28 and TRBJ2-7; the D gene is possibly TRBD1 (6 bases). This CDR3 region has 16 residues. CDR1 and CDR2 from the germline V gene are MDHEN and SYDVKM. V was clipped by 5 bases and J by 0 bases, with 17 bases between them. CDR3: CASSPADRNYSYEQYF. The CDR3 DNA follows: TGTGCCAGCAGTCCTGCCGACAGGAACTACTCCTACGAGCAGTACTTC.

The chain is built from TRBV9 and TRBJ2-1; 7 nucleotides align to TRBD1. Germline CDR1 and CDR2: SGDLS and YYNGEE. This CDR3 is built from 15 residues. V shed 0 bases and J 8 bases; nucleotides not matched to a gene: 8. The CDR3 here is CASSVVGQGDDEQFF. In nucleotides, the CDR3 is TGTGCCAGCAGCGTAGTAGGGCAGGGGGATGATGAGCAGTTCTTC.

The CDR3 region is CSAMGRDQETQYF. The CDR3 nucleotides are TGCAGTGCCATGGGACGGGATCAAGAGACCCAGTACTTC. The chain joins TRBV20-1 to TRBJ2-5; the D gene could be TRBD1 or TRBD2 (5 bases each). Trimming took 6 bases from V and 2 from J, leaving 13 bases between them. Germline CDR1 is DFQATT and CDR2 is SNEGSKA (reference sequence). The CDR3 extends over 13 amino acids.

This clonotype was detected many times. The V call is TRBV3-1, the J call TRBJ2-2; 7 bases fit TRBD2. V was pared by 5 bases and J by 2 bases, with 5 bases of the junction left unmatched. There are 15 residues in the CDR3. CDR1 and CDR2 from the germline V gene are LGHDT and YNNKEL (reference sequence). The CDR3 bases are TGTGCCAGCAGCTTAGCGGGCGGTAACACCGGGGAGCTGTTTTTT. It translates to CASSLAGGNTGELFF.

This sequence joins TRBV10-3 and TRBJ1-4, with a tentative D call TRBD1 (5 bases). V dropped 3 bases and J dropped 11 bases, with 16 bases sitting between them. Germline CDR1 ENHRY, CDR2 SYGVKD. The CDR3 extends over 14 amino acids. CDR3 loop: CAISETLNRDKLFF. CDR3 in DNA: TGTGCCATCAGTGAAACCCTTAATCGGGACAAACTGTTTTTT.

The chain uses TRBV5-1 and TRBJ2-5; D not certain. Per the germline V gene, CDR1 is SGHRS and CDR2 is YFSETQ. V lost 7 bases, J lost 1 base, and 14 bases lay in between. There are 14 residues in the CDR3. The CDR3 region is CASSPYSPQETQYF. CDR3 nucleotides: TGCGCCAGCTCCCCTTATTCACCCCAAGAGACCCAGTACTTC.

This clonotype was seen more than once but under ten times. The chain carries TRBV15 and TRBJ1-1; TRBD1 matches at 9 bases. With 8 bases clipped from V and 3 bases from J, the junction kept 4 bases outside the gene matches. The CDR3 spans 13 residues. The germline V gene has CDR1 LNHNV and CDR2 YYDKDF (reference sequence). The CDR3 protein is CATGTGRYTEAFF. CDR3 DNA sequence: TGTGCCACCGGGACAGGGCGTTACACTGAAGCTTTCTTT. Looking up the rest from reference TRBV15 and TRBJ1-1 gives the full variable domain: DAMVIQNPRYQVTQFGKPVTLSCSQTLNHNVMYWYQQKSSQAPKLLFHYYDKDFNNEADTPDNFQSRRPNTSFCFLDIRSPGLGDTAMYLCATGTGRYTEAFFGQGTRLTVV.

This clonotype was seen a handful of times. The junction departs from the called germline gene at one end, perhaps through a read error. The chain recombines TRBV7-9 with TRBJ2-3; the match to TRBD2 covers 10 bases. This CDR3 is built from 15 residues. CDR1 SEHNR and CDR2 FQNEAQ come from the germline V gene (reference sequence). In DNA form, the CDR3 reads TGTGCCAGCAGCGCATCAGCGGGGGGGACAGATACGCGGTATTTT. This codes for CASSASAGGTDTRYF.

This chain links TRBV7-2 with TRBJ2-5; D perhaps matches TRBD1 (5 bases). The CDR3 is 13 amino acids. Trimming shortened V by 3 bases and J by 7 bases, and 12 bases separated the two germline ends. CDR1 is SGHTA, CDR2 FQGNSA, per germline. The CDR3 is CASSFTGSGTQYF. The CDR3 DNA reads as TGTGCCAGCAGCTTTACAGGCTCCGGGACCCAGTACTTC.

V usage is TRBV5-5 and J usage is TRBJ1-4, with D perhaps TRBD1 (6 bases). This CDR3 has 15 residues. The V gene lost 3 bases and the J gene lost 7 bases, with 16 bases spanning the gap. Germline loops: CDR1 SGHKS, CDR2 YYEKEE (reference sequence). CDR3 residues: CASSSRSGVLEKLFF. As DNA, the CDR3 is TGTGCCAGCAGCTCGAGATCAGGGGTGCTTGAAAAACTGTTTTTT.

The rearrangement joins TRBV29-1 to TRBJ2-4; 8 bases line up with TRBD2. Germline V gene sequence: CDR1 SQVTM, CDR2 ANQGSEA. This CDR3 has 13 amino acids. The trim removed 3 bases at V and 9 bases at J, leaving 7 bases unmatched. CDR3 in amino acids: CSVDSGGGRIQYF. The CDR3 bases are TGCAGCGTTGACAGCGGGGGTGGACGCATTCAGTACTTC.

At least ten counts were recorded for this clonotype. The CDR3 is CASSQGVSSIGETQYF. The CDR3, as DNA: TGTGCCAGCAGCCAAGGGGTCAGTTCGATTGGCGAGACCCAGTACTTC. This chain uses TRBV14 with TRBJ2-5; D gene uncertain. The CDR3 covers 16 residues. Germline loops: CDR1 SGHDN, CDR2 FVKESK. The V end was cut by 1 base, the J end by 5 bases, with 17 bases between.

V usage is TRBV5-4 and J usage is TRBJ2-1, with TRBD2 matching 10 bases. CDR3 size: 15 residues. Germline V gene data show CDR1 as SGHNT and CDR2 as YYREEE (reference sequence). With 2 bases clipped from V and 5 bases from J, the junction kept 4 bases outside the gene matches. In DNA, the CDR3 is TGTGCCAGCAGCTTAGAAGCGGGGGGGAACAATGAGCAGTTCTTC. It specifies CASSLEAGGNNEQFF.

This chain uses TRBV7-2 with TRBJ2-5, with 7 bases that match TRBD2. The CDR3 totals 15 residues. Germline V gene sequence: CDR1 SGHTA, CDR2 FQGNSA. Trimming at V came to 1 base and at J to 7 bases, leaving 9 bases not matched to a gene. The CDR3 loop reads CASSLGLAFGVTQYF. CDR3 bases: TGTGCCAGCAGCTTAGGACTAGCCTTTGGTGTGACCCAGTACTTC.

This chain connects TRBV5-1 to TRBJ2-5; 10 bases align to TRBD2. The DNA end lines up better with TRBJ2-1; the J call may be wrong. Germline V gives CDR1 SGHRS, CDR2 YFSETQ. The CDR3 is 15 amino acids. The CDR3 region is CASSASGGAYNEQFF. The CDR3 bases are TGCGCCAGCAGCGCCAGCGGGGGGGCCTACAATGAGCAGTTCTTC.

There are a few counts of this clonotype. The chain employs TRBV10-3 and TRBJ1-2; 12 bases line up with TRBD1. In germline, CDR1 is ENHRY, CDR2 SYGVKD. The CDR3 is 16 amino acids. V lost 2 bases, J lost 5 bases, and 6 bases stayed unmatched. The CDR3 region has the DNA TGTGCCATCAGTGAGCATGGGACAGGGGGCCGGTATGGCTACACCTTC. Amino acid sequence: CAISEHGTGGRYGYTF.

The chain recombines TRBV7-9 with TRBJ2-2; D may be TRBD1 or TRBD2 (5 bases each). Germline lookup yields CDR1 SEHNR and CDR2 FQNEAQ (reference sequence). V lost 9 bases and J lost 2, with 13 bases in between. This CDR3 spans 14 amino acids. CDR3 in amino acids: CARSGADNTGELFF. CDR3 nucleotides: TGTGCCAGATCCGGGGCGGATAACACCGGGGAGCTGTTTTTT. The full variable domain, completed using reference TRBV7-9 and TRBJ2-2, is DTGVSQNPRHKITKRGQNVTFRCDPISEHNRLYWYRQTLGQGPEFLTYFQNEAQLEKSRLLSDRFSAERPKGSFSTLEIQRTEQGDSAMYLCARSGADNTGELFFGEGSRLTVL.